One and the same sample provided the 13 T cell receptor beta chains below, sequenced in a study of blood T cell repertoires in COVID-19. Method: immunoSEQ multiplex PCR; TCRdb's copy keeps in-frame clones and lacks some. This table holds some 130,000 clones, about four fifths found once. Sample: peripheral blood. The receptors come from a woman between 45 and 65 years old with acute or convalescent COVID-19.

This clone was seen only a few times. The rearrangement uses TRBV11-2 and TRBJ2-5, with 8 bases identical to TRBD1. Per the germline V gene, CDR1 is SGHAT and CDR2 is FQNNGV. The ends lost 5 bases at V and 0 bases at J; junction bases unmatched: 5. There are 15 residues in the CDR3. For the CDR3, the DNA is TGTGCCAGCAGCCAAGACAGGGGCCACCAAGAGACCCAGTACTTC. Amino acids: CASSQDRGHQETQYF.

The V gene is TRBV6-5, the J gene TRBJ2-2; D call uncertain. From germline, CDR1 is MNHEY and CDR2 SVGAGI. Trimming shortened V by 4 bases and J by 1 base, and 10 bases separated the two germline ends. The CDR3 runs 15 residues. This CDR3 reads CASSLNSLNTGELFF. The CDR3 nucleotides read TGTGCCAGCAGTTTGAACAGCCTGAACACCGGGGAGCTGTTTTTT.

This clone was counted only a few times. CDR3 residues: CATPGYYGYTF. The DNA of the CDR3 is TGTGCCACCCCAGGGTACTATGGCTACACCTTC. The chain is built from TRBV25-1 and TRBJ1-2; a possible D gene is TRBD1 (5 bases). The CDR3 is made up of 11 amino acids. V lost 10 bases, J lost 3 bases, and 9 bases lay in between. The V gene's germline CDR1 is MGHDK and CDR2 SYGVNS.

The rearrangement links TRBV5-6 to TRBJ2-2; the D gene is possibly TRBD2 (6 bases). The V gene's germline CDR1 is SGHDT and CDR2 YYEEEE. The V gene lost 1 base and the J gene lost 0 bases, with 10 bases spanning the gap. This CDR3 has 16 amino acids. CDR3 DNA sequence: TGTGCCAGCAGCTTGAACGGGGGTGCGAACACCGGGGAGCTGTTTTTT. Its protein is CASSLNGGANTGELFF.

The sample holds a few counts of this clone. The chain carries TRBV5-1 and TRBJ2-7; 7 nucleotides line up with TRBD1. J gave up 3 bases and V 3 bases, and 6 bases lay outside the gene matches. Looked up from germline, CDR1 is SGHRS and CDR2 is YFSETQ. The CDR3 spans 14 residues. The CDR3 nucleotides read TGCGCCAGCAGCTCTCTGGGACAGTACTACGAGCAGTACTTC. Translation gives CASSSLGQYYEQYF.

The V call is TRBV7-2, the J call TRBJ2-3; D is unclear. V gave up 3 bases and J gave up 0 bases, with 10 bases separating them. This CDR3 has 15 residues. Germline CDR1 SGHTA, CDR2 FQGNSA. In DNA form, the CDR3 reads TGTGCCAGCAGCTTTCGACAATCTAGCACAGATACGCAGTATTTT. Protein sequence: CASSFRQSSTDTQYF.

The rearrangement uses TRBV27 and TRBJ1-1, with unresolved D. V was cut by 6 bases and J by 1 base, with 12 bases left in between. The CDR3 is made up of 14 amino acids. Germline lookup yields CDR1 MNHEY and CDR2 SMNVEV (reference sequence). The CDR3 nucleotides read TGTGCCAGCAGACCTCGGGGAGGGAACACTGAAGCTTTCTTT. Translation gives CASRPRGGNTEAFF.

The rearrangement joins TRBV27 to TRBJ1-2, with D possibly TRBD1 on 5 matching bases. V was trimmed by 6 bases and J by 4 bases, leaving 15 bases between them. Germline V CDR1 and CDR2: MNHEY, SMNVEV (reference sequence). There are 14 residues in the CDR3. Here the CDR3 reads CASRDLDSLYGYTF. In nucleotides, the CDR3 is TGTGCCAGCAGAGATCTTGACAGTCTCTATGGCTACACCTTC.

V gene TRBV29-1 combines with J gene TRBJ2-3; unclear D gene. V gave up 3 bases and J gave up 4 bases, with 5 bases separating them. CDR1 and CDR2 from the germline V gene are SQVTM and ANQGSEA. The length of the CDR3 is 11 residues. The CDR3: CSVEFADTQYF. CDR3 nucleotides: TGCAGCGTTGAGTTCGCAGATACGCAGTATTTT.

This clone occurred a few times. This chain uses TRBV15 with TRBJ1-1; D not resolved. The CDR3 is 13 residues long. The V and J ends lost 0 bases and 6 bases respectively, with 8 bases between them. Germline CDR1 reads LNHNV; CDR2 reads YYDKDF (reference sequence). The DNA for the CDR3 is TGTGCCACCAGCAGAGATATTCTTGCTGAAGCTTTCTTT. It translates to CATSRDILAEAFF.

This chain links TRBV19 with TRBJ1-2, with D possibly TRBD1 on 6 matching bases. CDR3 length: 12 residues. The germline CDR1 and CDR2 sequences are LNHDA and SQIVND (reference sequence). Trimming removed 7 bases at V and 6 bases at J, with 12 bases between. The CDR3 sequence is CASKGERDGYTF. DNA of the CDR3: TGTGCCAGTAAGGGGGAAAGGGATGGCTACACCTTC. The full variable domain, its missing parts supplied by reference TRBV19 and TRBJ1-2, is DGGITQSPKYLFRKEGQNVTLSCEQNLNHDAMYWYRQDPGQGLRLIYYSQIVNDFQKGDIAEGYSVSREKKESFPLTVTSAQKNPTAFYLCASKGERDGYTFGSGTRLTVV.

The CDR3 coding sequence is TGTGCCAGCACGAAACCTCCGACAGGGAACAGACCCTCCTACGAGCAGTACTTC. Translating gives CASTKPPTGNRPSYEQYF. The chain employs TRBV2 and TRBJ2-7; TRBD1 matches 7 bases. The germline V gene encodes CDR1 SNHLY and CDR2 FYNNEI. The CDR3 is 18 residues long. The V gene end was trimmed by 7 bases and the J gene end by 0 bases; junction bases not matched to a gene: 18.

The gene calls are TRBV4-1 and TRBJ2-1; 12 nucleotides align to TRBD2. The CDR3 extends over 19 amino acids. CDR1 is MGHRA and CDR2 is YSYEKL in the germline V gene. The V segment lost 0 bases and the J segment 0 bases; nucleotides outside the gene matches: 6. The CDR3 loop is CASSQETSGGQSSYNEQFF. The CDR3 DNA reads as TGCGCCAGCAGCCAAGAAACTAGCGGGGGGCAGAGCTCCTACAATGAGCAGTTCTTC.